This T cell receptor (beta chain) is drawn from a study of beta chain features in type 1 diabetes (dated by TCRdb to the late 2010s). Turning to the overall study: Patients and healthy donors did not differ in mean age, gender distribution, total cell number or subset yield. Naive and central memory subsets were obtained from all 30 or so donors, but regulatory and stem cell-like memory subsets were isolated from only 8 patients and 8 healthy donors. The study compared TCRB repertoires of sorted circulating CD4+ T cell subsets between recently diagnosed type 1 diabetes patients and matched healthy donors. A total of approximately 110,000,000 sorted cells were examined across all samples, and a strong correlation was observed between cell number per subset and RNA yield.

From each donor, a single peripheral blood sample of approximately 120 mL on average was drawn into heparinised tubes. A BD FACSAria II and a panel including CD45RO, CCR7, CD25, CD127, CD95 and CD27 were used to sort naive, central memory, regulatory and stem cell-like memory CD4+ T cells. Every sorted population had a purity above 98%. PBMCs were isolated immediately by Lymphoprep density gradient centrifugation and stained directly without culture. So that batch effects would be minimized, each experiment stained and sorted samples in pairs, pairing one healthy donor with one patient. On this clone itself: Its binding antigen is unknown. Per-base quality was not reported, and no clone a single base away is much larger than it.

General findings and caveats noted by the study authors: Naive, central memory and regulatory TCRB repertoires appeared to be more alike among patients than among healthy donors. Only small numbers of individuals were included in the HLA sub-analyses, which left unresolved whether HLA type had any influence on TCRB rearrangement. Sequencing cDNA rather than genomic DNA could over-represent highly expressing activated cells, although activation and CD3 levels did not differ between groups. At VDJ recombination sites, patients with type 1 diabetes made fewer insertions and deleted more nucleotides, a pattern implying thymic rearrangement abnormalities. Type 1 diabetes patients showed a moderate but significant shortening of TCRB CDR3 length in all four CD4+ subsets. Shorter templates might have been favored by PCR, but patient and control samples were amplified and corrected together, so both groups would have been affected equally by any skew.

The CDR3 has 14 amino acids, counting the end cysteine and phenylalanine. Only the CDR3 region is kept as DNA, spanning 42 bases read in frame from base 1. Via the germline V gene, CDR1 is LGHNA and CDR2 YNFKEQ. The germline V end is reduced by 4 bases and the J end by 3 bases; junction bases left unmatched: 1. All of the isolated RNA was reverse transcribed with the High Capacity cDNA Reverse Transcription Kit, so expressed TCRB transcripts were sequenced. Naive, central memory and regulatory T cell samples underwent deep immunoSEQ sequencing, averaging about 3.3 million total reads per sample. After sorted cells were lysed in RLT buffer, RNA was extracted with DNase-treated RNeasy Micro or Mini kits, with the choice depending on cell number. To prevent cross-contamination, each cell subset was processed individually, whereas patient and healthy donor samples were processed jointly. TCRB sequences were amplified from cDNA with the immunoSEQ multiplex PCR, producing 87-bp fragments spanning the CDR3 region. Sequencing of the amplicons was done on the Illumina HiSeq platform. The study's own analysis went as follows. PCR bias was computationally corrected using synthetic template baselines, reads within Hamming distance 2 were collapsed, and singletons that could not be merged were discarded. By aligning reads against IMGT, V, D and J genes, CDR3 length, and insertions or deletions at six rearrangement sites were assigned. Within each subset, clonotype counts were normalized to sorted cell number, after which true diversity and Gini coefficients were computed with the tcR R package. The overlap coefficient, calculated on TCRB nucleotide sequences, was used to measure repertoire sharing. Out-of-frame TCRB sequences from naive cells were analyzed to stand in for the pre-selection repertoire. The source is immuneACCESS, and TCRdb retained only in-frame sequences with V and J called. Part of the clones is not carried over; for the studies checked, unresolved V genes explain less than half of this, and the remainder is unexplained. V and J calls and clone size are given by that table; D and trimming were obtained from the DNA. This sample gives around 250,000 clones in total; approximately 20% of them show up just once. The ten largest clones add up to 0.028% of the sample.

Rearrangement joined TRBV4-2 to TRBJ2-5, with 11 middle bases fitting TRBD1. Source material: naive CD4+ T cells from blood. This specimen's cell subset or site label, interpreted: true naive CD4+ T cells. The sequence was obtained from a woman aged 40-49 years with type 1 diabetes. The CDR3 protein sequence reads: CASSRGQGEETQYF. The nucleotide sequence reads as follows: TGTGCCAGCAGCCGGGGACAGGGGGAAGAGACCCAGTACTTC.